This T cell receptor beta chain was documented in a study of blood T cells in healthy people across ages. This CDR3 region has 16 residues. The germline V gene encodes CDR1 SGHRS and CDR2 YFSETQ. Primers used in a second PCR of about 6 to 12 cycles were a sample-barcoded 5' primer and a J-beta primer mix. TCRdb fed the 5' RACE reads into MiXCR, producing one record per CDR3 protein. This table has 980,000 or so distinct CDR3 sequences, around 48% appearing once. This chain joins TRBV5-1 and TRBJ2-5, with 8 bases fitting TRBD1. Matching the DNA end better, TRBJ2-7 makes the J call doubtful. The sequence derives from a young man in good health. Sample: blood. The CDR3: CASSLARQGNSYEQYF. The CDR3 DNA reads as TGCGCCAGCAGCTTGGCCCGACAGGGGAACTCTTACGAGCAGTACTTC.